Below, one TCR beta chain is given with its context. The CDR3 has 17 amino acids. CDR1 and CDR2 from the germline V gene are SGHRS and YFSETQ. The V gene lost 0 bases and the J gene lost 1 base, with 16 bases spanning the gap. This sample is drawn from a study of blood T cell repertoires in COVID-19. Data came from immunoSEQ multiplex PCR; TCRdb stores just in-frame clones and leaves some out. The repertoire has more than 200,000 clones, approximately 90% of them found once; the top ten carry 2.7%. Sequences were obtained from peripheral blood. V gene TRBV5-1 combines with J gene TRBJ2-5; D is perhaps TRBD1 (8 bases). The clonotype originates from a man aged 30 to 39 with COVID-19, enrolled during active disease. CDR3 DNA sequence: TGCGCCAGCAGCTTGGAGCGGACAGGGAGGGGCCAAGAGACCCAGTACTTC. Translating gives CASSLERTGRGQETQYF.